Listed here are 21 T cell receptor beta chains from one sample, sequenced in a study of metastatic and nonmetastatic thyroid tumors (dated by TCRdb to 2018 to 2020). None of the patients had been given any treatment before thyroid surgery. Library prep was done by PCR. For sequencing, an Illumina HiSeq 4000 was employed. The raw public data were reprocessed by TCRdb itself: fastp quality trimming at Q25, MiXCR clonotype calling, in-frame beta chains only. The sample table holds tens of thousands of clones, of which around 20% were seen once. Jointly, the top ten make up approximately 7.5% of the sample. What was sequenced was blood. These receptors all stem from a female donor with papillary thyroid cancer or a benign thyroid nodule (not recorded which). Some clones in this sample may be carry-over from other donors' samples.

Details on this clone: The junction and the germline gene differ at one end; a read error may be behind it. The chain combines TRBV20-1 with TRBJ2-5, with TRBD2 identical over 8 bases. CDR1 is DFQATT, CDR2 SNEGSKA, per germline (reference sequence). There are 13 residues in the CDR3. CDR3 loop: CSALEGAGETKYF. CDR3 DNA: TGCAGTGCGCTAGAGGGAGCGGGGGAGACCAAGTACTTC.

Sample share makes this clone medium-sized. The chain carries TRBV6-2 or TRBV6-3 and TRBJ2-7, with D tentatively TRBD2 (5 bases). The ends were cut back, 6 bases at V and 0 bases at J, with 24 bases in the middle. The CDR3 consists of 18 residues. In germline, CDR1 is MNHEY, CDR2 SVGEGT. CDR3 nucleotide sequence: TGTGCCAGCAGCCCAACCCTTTTCGACACTAGGAGCTCCTACGAGCAGTACTTC. Protein product: CASSPTLFDTRSSYEQYF.

The J gene is TRBJ2-6, the V gene TRBV15; D gene ambiguous. Trimming removed 0 bases from V and 0 bases from J, with 15 bases in between. Germline V CDR1 and CDR2: LNHNV, YYDKDF (reference sequence). This CDR3 region has 19 residues. CDR3: CATSRDTDGSASGANVLTF. The CDR3 bases are TGTGCCACCAGCAGAGATACGGATGGCAGTGCCTCTGGGGCCAACGTCCTGACTTTC.

The table lists this clone with many counts. The V and J genes are TRBV19 and TRBJ2-3; no clear D. CDR1 is LNHDA and CDR2 is SQIVND in the germline V gene (reference sequence). CDR3 size: 12 residues. Between the trimmed V and J ends, which lost 3 bases and 6 bases, there was a span of 7 bases. CDR3 sequence reads: CASSMGRDTQYF. For the CDR3, the DNA is TGTGCCAGTAGTATGGGCAGGGATACGCAGTATTTT.

This clone was seen ten or more times. The rearrangement uses TRBV6-5 and TRBJ1-1; D not certain. Per germline, CDR1 MNHEY and CDR2 SVGAGI. With 0 bases removed from V and 3 bases from J, the gap between germline ends came to 5 bases. This CDR3 has 13 amino acids. The CDR3 DNA reads as TGTGCCAGCAGTTACTCAAGGGACACTGAAGCTTTCTTT. Encoded protein: CASSYSRDTEAFF.

This rearrangement joins TRBV27 to TRBJ2-1; maybe TRBD2 (6 bases). This CDR3 has 18 residues. Germline CDR1 reads MNHEY; CDR2 reads SMNVEV (reference sequence). V was pared by 5 bases and J by 4 bases, with 24 bases between. The CDR3 loop reads CASSLEAYLGGDYNEQFF. The CDR3, as DNA: TGTGCCAGCAGTCTGGAGGCCTATTTAGGAGGGGATTACAATGAGCAGTTCTTC.

This clone has ten or more counts. The chain has TRBV18 and TRBJ2-1; D remains ambiguous. Between the trimmed V and J ends, which lost 5 bases and 10 bases, there was a span of 12 bases. CDR1 is KGHSH, CDR2 LQKENI, per germline. This CDR3 is built from 12 residues. CDR3 nucleotides: TGTGCCAGCTCAACCCAGCAGGAGGAGCAGTTCTTC. This gives the protein CASSTQQEEQFF.

The CDR3 DNA sequence: TGTGCCAGCAGTCCCTACGTCGTAGGGTTGGATTCACCCCTCCACTTT. As protein: CASSPYVVGLDSPLHF. J is TRBJ1-6 and V is TRBV27; unclear D gene. CDR1 MNHEY and CDR2 SMNVEV come from the germline V gene (reference sequence). V was shortened by 5 bases and J by 8 bases, with 19 bases between the two germline ends. The CDR3 totals 16 residues.

In its sample, this clone ranks as medium-sized. The genes are TRBV28 and TRBJ2-7, with no clear D. The CDR3 runs to 12 residues. Germline assignment: CDR1 MDHEN and CDR2 SYDVKM. The V end lost 3 bases, the J end lost 6 bases, and 9 bases lay between the germline ends. For the CDR3, the DNA is TGTGCCAGCAGTTTGCAAGGGCTCGAGCAGTACTTC. Its protein product is CASSLQGLEQYF.

This clone was counted many times. V and J are TRBV20-1 and TRBJ1-6, with 8 positions matching TRBD1. Looked up from germline, CDR1 is DFQATT and CDR2 is SNEGSKA (reference sequence). The J segment lost 6 bases and the V segment lost 6 bases, leaving 10 bases of the junction unmatched. The CDR3 is 15 residues long. CDR3 amino acids: CSAPPGQEVNSPLHF. The CDR3 nucleotides read TGCAGTGCCCCCCCGGGACAGGAAGTTAATTCACCCCTCCACTTT.

This clone was recorded a few times. V usage is TRBV27 and J usage is TRBJ2-1, with TRBD1 matching 8 bases. The ends lost 4 bases at V and 7 bases at J; junction bases unmatched: 3. The germline V gene has CDR1 MNHEY and CDR2 SMNVEV (reference sequence). The CDR3 is 13 residues long. The CDR3 region has the DNA TGTGCCAGCAGTTACTGGACAGGGAATGAGCAGTTCTTC. The encoded protein is CASSYWTGNEQFF.

This clone was recorded only once. Sequence at one end of the junction differs from germline and may be a read error. The chain has TRBV20-1 and TRBJ1-5; 7 bases line up with TRBD1. The germline V gene has CDR1 DFQATT and CDR2 SNEGSKA (reference sequence). This CDR3 region has 17 residues. In nucleotides, the CDR3 is TGCAGTGCAAGAGATCGGGAGGGGGCTAATAGCAATCAGCCCGAGCATTTT. It specifies CSARDREGANSNQPEHF.

The J gene is TRBJ1-1, the V gene TRBV18, with D perhaps matching TRBD1 (6 bases). CDR3 length equals 13 residues. The germline V gene has CDR1 KGHSH and CDR2 LQKENI. V lost 6 bases to trimming and J lost 1 base, with 9 bases between them. The CDR3 reads CASSWDTNTEAFF. Written as DNA, the CDR3 is TGTGCCAGCTCTTGGGACACGAACACTGAAGCTTTCTTT.

At least ten counts were recorded for this clone. The chain is built from TRBV18 and TRBJ1-2, with 7 bases fitting TRBD1. V was clipped by 3 bases and J by 8 bases; unmatched bases: 9. The germline gives CDR1 KGHSH, CDR2 LQKENI. CDR3 length equals 14 residues. CDR3 loop: CASSPTKTGLGYTF. CDR3 nucleotides: TGTGCCAGCTCACCGACCAAGACAGGGTTGGGCTACACCTTC. The whole variable domain, remainder taken from reference TRBV18 and TRBJ1-2, is NAGVMQNPRHLVRRRGQEARLRCSPMKGHSHVYWYRQLPEEGLKFMVYLQKENIIDESGMPKERFSAEFPKEGPSILRIQQVVRGDSAAYFCASSPTKTGLGYTFGSGTRLTVV.

This clone was seen ten or more times. The J gene is TRBJ2-6, the V gene TRBV7-9; tentative D call: TRBD1 (5 bases). CDR1 and CDR2 (germline): SEHNR, FQNEAQ (reference sequence). Deletions cut 8 bases from V and 0 bases from J, with 8 bases between. The CDR3 loop spans 14 amino acids. The CDR3 spells CASLRDSGANVLTF. The CDR3 DNA reads as TGTGCCAGCCTCAGGGACTCTGGGGCCAACGTCCTGACTTTC.

This sequence joins TRBV20-1 and TRBJ1-1, with a weak D call TRBD1 (5 bases). CDR1 and CDR2 from the germline V gene are DFQATT and SNEGSKA (reference sequence). The CDR3 runs to 12 residues. V lost 6 bases, J lost 5 bases, and 13 bases lay in between. The CDR3 DNA reads as TGCAGTGCGTACTCATGGGGGACTGAAGCTTTCTTT. Translated: CSAYSWGTEAFF.

This clone turned up a few times. The chain uses TRBV2 and TRBJ1-1, with D perhaps matching TRBD1 (6 bases). CDR1 and CDR2 from the germline V gene are SNHLY and FYNNEI. The CDR3 loop spans 15 amino acids. V was pared by 7 bases and J by 3 bases, with 18 bases between. DNA of the CDR3: TGTGCCAGCATCCAAGTTGGACAGTGGTACACTGAAGCTTTCTTT. Its protein is CASIQVGQWYTEAFF.

This clone has at least ten counts. V usage is TRBV5-4 and J usage is TRBJ2-7; no firm D call. Germline-derived CDR1 and CDR2 are SGHNT and YYREEE (reference sequence). V was shortened by 5 bases and J by 3 bases, with 6 bases between the two germline ends. The CDR3 covers 11 residues. As DNA, the CDR3 is TGTGCCAGCAGTCAGAACTACGAGCAGTACTTC. It is translated as CASSQNYEQYF.

The sample holds a few counts of this clone. The chain carries TRBV28 and TRBJ2-5, with D possibly being TRBD1 or TRBD2 (6 bases each). The length of the CDR3 is 16 residues. The germline V gene has CDR1 MDHEN and CDR2 SYDVKM. The V end was cut by 4 bases, the J end by 3 bases, with 18 bases between. The CDR3 reads CASSSPRGERKETQYF. The CDR3 DNA sequence: TGTGCCAGCAGTTCCCCTAGGGGGGAGAGGAAAGAGACCCAGTACTTC.

The sample holds a few counts of this clone. One end of the junction is discordant with germline, which a read error may explain. The genes are TRBV28 and TRBJ2-7; D ambiguous. Germline CDR1 is MDHEN and CDR2 is SYDVKM. The CDR3 has 12 residues. The chain's CDR3 is CASSYWAYEQHF. The CDR3 nucleotides are TGTGCCAGCAGTTACTGGGCCTACGAGCAGCACTTC.

This clone was seen ten or more times. The chain uses TRBV5-6 and TRBJ1-4; 9 bases line up with TRBD1. The CDR3 sequence is 16 residues long. In germline, CDR1 is SGHDT, CDR2 YYEEEE. V dropped 1 base and J dropped 7; count of bases not matched to a gene: 8. The DNA of the CDR3 is TGTGCCAGCAGCTTGAACAACAGGGGGCTAGGTGAAAAACTGTTTTTT. Translation: CASSLNNRGLGEKLFF.